A single T cell receptor beta chain is shown here with its context. The data were taken from a study of blood T cell repertoires in COVID-19. Clones were sequenced by immunoSEQ multiplex PCR, and TCRdb holds only the in-frame ones, with some missing. The repertoire holds around 190,000 clones, roughly three quarters seen once, with under 7% in the top ten. There are 15 residues in the CDR3. V lost 3 bases and J 4 bases, leaving 13 bases between the germline ends. Germline-derived CDR1 and CDR2 are KGHSH and LQKENI. The sequenced material came from peripheral blood. The source is a woman aged 40 to 49 with COVID-19, enrolled during active disease. The rearrangement joins TRBV18 to TRBJ1-5; TRBD1 might be the D (6 bases). CDR3 sequence reads: CASSPNRDVNQPQHF. CDR3 nucleotide sequence: TGTGCCAGCTCACCGAACAGGGATGTAAATCAGCCCCAGCATTTT.